This T cell receptor beta chain was identified during a study of T cell changes during pregnancy in multiple sclerosis. TCRdb's table, derived via immunoSEQ multiplex PCR, lists solely in-frame clones and lacks some. The sample has 45,000 to 55,000 clones; nearly 95% are singletons. The V end lost 3 bases, the J end lost 12 bases, and 12 bases lay between the germline ends. The CDR3 is 13 residues long. Germline loops: CDR1 KGHSH, CDR2 LQKENI. The origin of this receptor is a female donor with multiple sclerosis, enrolled in a pregnancy study. The material was peripheral blood, obtained after pregnancy. The J gene is TRBJ1-6, the V gene TRBV18, with D perhaps matching TRBD1 (5 bases). CDR3 coding DNA: TGTGCCAGCTCACCTGACGGGGGGAAACCCCTCCACTTT. Translated: CASSPDGGKPLHF.